Shown below are 28 T cell receptor beta chains from a single sample sequenced in a study of regulatory T cells in long-lasting Graves disease. Libraries of TCR beta came from iRepertoire HTBI primers plus Arm-PCR of CDR3 regions. TCRdb analysed the multiplex PCR reads with MiXCR anew, one entry per CDR3 protein. The table includes about 470,000 distinct CDR3 sequences, 20% to 25% detected once. The sample's time point: persistent/refractory GD, antithyroid drugs over 5 years with positive TRAb. PBMC RNA served as the TCR library source. This sample comprised peripheral blood mononuclear cells (PBMCs), obtained when the disease was refractory, from a patient treated with antithyroid drugs. All receptors derive from a female donor with Graves disease.

This clonotype showed up many times. This rearrangement joins TRBV28 to TRBJ1-4; a possible D gene is TRBD1 (5 bases). Germline CDR1 and CDR2: MDHEN and SYDVKM. This CDR3 comprises 13 residues. Trimming pared 5 bases from V and 4 bases from J, leaving 8 bases between. CDR3 sequence (DNA): TGTGCCAGCAGTCCGGGGCATAATGAAAAACTGTTTTTT. As protein: CASSPGHNEKLFF.

This chain uses TRBV27 with TRBJ2-7; the D gene is possibly TRBD1 (6 bases). V lost 5 bases, J lost 4 bases, and 12 bases lay in between. This CDR3 comprises 13 residues. Germline CDR1 is MNHEY and CDR2 is SMNVEV (reference sequence). CDR3 amino acids: CASSQQGIYEQYF. CDR3 coding DNA: TGTGCCAGCAGTCAACAGGGAATATACGAGCAGTACTTC.

This chain joins TRBV6-1 and TRBJ1-2; perhaps TRBD1 as D (6 bases). Germline assignment: CDR1 MNHNS and CDR2 SASEGT. This CDR3 contains 15 residues. V was shortened by 3 bases and J by 4 bases, with 15 bases between the two germline ends. In DNA, the CDR3 is TGTGCCAGCAGTGAGGGGGCTGCTTCCCGCTATGGCTACACCTTC. Translating it yields CASSEGAASRYGYTF.

The V and J genes are TRBV5-4 and TRBJ1-2, with 7 bases identical to TRBD1. The V gene's germline CDR1 is SGHNT and CDR2 YYREEE (reference sequence). V dropped 0 bases and J dropped 8; count of bases not matched to a gene: 4. This CDR3 region has 13 residues. CDR3 loop: CASSLEQGNGYTF. As DNA, the CDR3 is TGTGCCAGCAGCTTGGAACAGGGGAACGGCTACACCTTC.

This clonotype was recorded at least ten times. The V call is TRBV27, the J call TRBJ2-7; 8 positions agree with TRBD1. J was trimmed by 2 bases and V by 5 bases; bases with no gene match: 8. This CDR3 comprises 15 residues. From germline, CDR1 is MNHEY and CDR2 SMNVEV (reference sequence). The CDR3 DNA follows: TGTGCCAGCAGTGGGGGGACAGGAAGTCCCTACGAGCAGTACTTC. Translation: CASSGGTGSPYEQYF.

This clonotype was recorded many times. The chain carries TRBV3-1 and TRBJ1-1; D is perhaps TRBD1 (6 bases). V was pared by 6 bases and J by 1 base, with 12 bases between. Germline lookup yields CDR1 LGHDT and CDR2 YNNKEL (reference sequence). CDR3 length: 14 residues. The CDR3 spells CASRPTDRNTEAFF. The CDR3 region has the DNA TGTGCCAGCAGACCTACGGACAGGAACACTGAAGCTTTCTTT. Combining the CDR3 with reference TRBV3-1 and TRBJ1-1 gives the whole variable domain DTAVSQTPKYLVTQMGNDKSIKCEQNLGHDTMYWYKQDSKKFLKIMFSYNNKELIINETVPNRFSPKSPDKAHLNLHINSLELGDSAVYFCASRPTDRNTEAFFGQGTRLTVV.

This clonotype has ten or more counts. The chain recombines TRBV11-2 with TRBJ2-5, with a tentative D call TRBD1 (5 bases). The CDR3 totals 14 residues. V dropped 5 bases and J dropped 4 bases, with 14 bases sitting between them. Germline V gene data show CDR1 as SGHAT and CDR2 as FQNNGV. CDR3 DNA: TGTGCCAGCAGCCCTCAGGGATTCCGAGAGACCCAGTACTTC. This gives the protein CASSPQGFRETQYF.

CDR3 sequence reads: CAISESMEGLAYNEQFF. The CDR3 region has the DNA TGTGCCATCAGTGAGTCGATGGAGGGGCTCGCCTACAATGAGCAGTTCTTC. This rearrangement joins TRBV10-3 to TRBJ2-1, with D possibly TRBD2 on 6 matching bases. Per the germline V gene, CDR1 is ENHRY and CDR2 is SYGVKD. The CDR3 runs to 17 residues. The germline V and J ends were trimmed by 0 bases and 2 bases, with 14 bases remaining between them.

This clonotype was found many times. V is TRBV7-2 and J is TRBJ1-2; a weak D match, TRBD1 (6 bases). The CDR3 is 16 residues long. CDR1 SGHTA and CDR2 FQGNSA come from the germline V gene. With 3 bases removed from V and 4 bases from J, the gap between germline ends came to 18 bases. In nucleotides, the CDR3 is TGTGCCAGCAGCTTGAACGGGGCGGGGGCAAGCTATGGCTACACCTTC. As protein: CASSLNGAGASYGYTF.

This clonotype has only a few counts. The rearrangement links TRBV9 to TRBJ1-2; the D is unclear. There are 14 residues in the CDR3. Germline V gives CDR1 SGDLS, CDR2 YYNGEE. Trimming removed 0 bases from V and 4 bases from J, with 10 bases in between. The CDR3 bases are TGTGCCAGCAGCGTAGGAGAGGGCACCTATGGCTACACCTTC. Protein sequence: CASSVGEGTYGYTF.

This clonotype was seen repeatedly, ten times or more. CDR3 sequence: CASGLQGNNSPLHF. As DNA, the CDR3 is TGTGCTAGTGGTTTGCAGGGTAATAATTCACCCCTCCACTTT. This chain connects TRBV12-5 to TRBJ1-6; possible D gene TRBD1, 5 bases. From germline, CDR1 is LGHNT and CDR2 FRNRAP. This CDR3 spans 14 amino acids. V was cut by 2 bases and J by 5 bases, with 7 bases left in between.

This clonotype has just a few counts. The chain is built from TRBV20-1 and TRBJ2-7; D gene unclear. CDR1 is DFQATT and CDR2 is SNEGSKA in the germline V gene (reference sequence). V dropped 0 bases and J dropped 0 bases, with 12 bases sitting between them. The CDR3 contains 15 residues. CDR3 coding DNA: TGCAGTGCTAGAGAAGCCCAGGCCATCTCCTACGAGCAGTACTTC. Its translation: CSAREAQAISYEQYF.

The chain is built from TRBV4-3 and TRBJ2-5, with TRBD1 identical over 8 bases. V gave up 3 bases and J gave up 3 bases; unmatched junction bases: 6. Germline CDR1 LGHNA, CDR2 YSLEER. The length of the CDR3 is 15 residues. The DNA of the CDR3 is TGCGCCAGCAGCCAGTTATTGGACAGGGAAGAGACCCAGTACTTC. Translating gives CASSQLLDREETQYF.

In its sample, this clonotype was seen a few times. The rearrangement joins TRBV12-3 or TRBV12-4 to TRBJ1-6, with D possibly being TRBD1 (6 bases). This CDR3 has 15 amino acids. Trimming took 7 bases from V and 7 from J, leaving 17 bases between them. CDR3 DNA: TGTGCCAGCAATCTACAGGGTGGCAACAATTCACCCCTCCACTTT. Protein sequence: CASNLQGGNNSPLHF.

This clonotype appeared many times. The chain combines TRBV27 with TRBJ1-2; TRBD1 aligns across 9 bases. The V and J ends lost 6 bases and 5 bases, in that order; junction bases with no gene match: 10. The CDR3 runs to 15 residues. The germline CDR1 and CDR2 sequences are MNHEY and SMNVEV (reference sequence). The CDR3 nucleotides are TGTGCCAGCAGATCTACAGGGGGCGCGGGATATGGCTACACCTTC. This encodes CASRSTGGAGYGYTF.

This clonotype occurred a few times. The V and J genes are TRBV20-1 and TRBJ2-7, with 8 bases aligning to TRBD1. The CDR3 totals 10 residues. In germline, CDR1 is DFQATT, CDR2 SNEGSKA (reference sequence). The junction had 1 base not matched to a gene; V was cut back by 3 bases and J by 9 bases. CDR3 protein: CSASGTGQYF. The CDR3, as DNA: TGCAGTGCTAGTGGGACAGGGCAGTACTTC.

Comments on this clonotype: It may be a read error: a sequence one base away is much more abundant. The rearrangement joins TRBV28 to TRBJ2-2; 10 nucleotides match TRBD2. Germline CDR1 is MDHEN and CDR2 is SYDVKM. CDR3 length equals 16 residues. CDR3 sequence (DNA): TGTGCCAGCAGCCCCGGACTAGCGGCTATCACCGTGGAGCTGTTTTTT. Protein sequence: CASSPGLAAITVELFF.

This chain joins TRBV5-1 and TRBJ2-7; TRBD1 matches at 10 bases. Germline V lookup: CDR1 SGHRS, CDR2 YFSETQ. This CDR3 comprises 16 residues. Losses at the gene ends were 4 bases for V and 1 base for J; bases not matched to a gene: 8. CDR3 protein: CASSRQPGQGSYEQYF. In DNA form, the CDR3 reads TGCGCCAGCAGCCGCCAACCGGGACAGGGGTCCTACGAGCAGTACTTC.

This clonotype was observed at least ten times. V usage is TRBV24-1 and J usage is TRBJ1-1; D is unresolved. V lost 5 bases and J lost 1, with 7 bases in between. The germline V gene encodes CDR1 KGHDR and CDR2 SFDVKD. The length of the CDR3 is 13 residues. Here the CDR3 reads CATSGDTNTEAFF. The CDR3 DNA sequence: TGTGCCACCAGTGGCGACACGAACACTGAAGCTTTCTTT.

A single count supports this clonotype. The junction differs from germline at one of its ends, possibly a read error. The chain combines TRBV2 with TRBJ2-5; D gene unclear. CDR3 size: 15 residues. Germline-derived CDR1 and CDR2 are SNHLY and FYNNEI. CDR3: CARSETTGHEETQYF. DNA of the CDR3: TGTGCCCGCAGTGAAACAACTGGCCACGAAGAGACCCAGTACTTC.

This clonotype was counted at least ten times. The chain carries TRBV28 and TRBJ2-7; D gene uncertain. Trimming shortened V by 2 bases and J by 5 bases, and 7 bases separated the two germline ends. The CDR3 totals 12 residues. Germline loops: CDR1 MDHEN, CDR2 SYDVKM. The CDR3 DNA reads as TGTGCCAGCAGTTTAAGCTATAACGAGCAGTACTTC. Translation gives CASSLSYNEQYF.

J is TRBJ1-4 and V is TRBV7-8; the match to TRBD1 covers 7 bases. The CDR3 extends over 15 amino acids. J lost 8 bases, V lost 5 bases, and 11 bases had no gene match. The germline V gene encodes CDR1 SGHVS and CDR2 FQNEAQ. The CDR3 DNA sequence: TGTGCCAGCAGCCCCCGGAGGACAGGAGTAGAAAAACTGTTTTTT. Translated: CASSPRRTGVEKLFF.

The rearrangement links TRBV14 to TRBJ2-5; TRBD1 agrees at 11 bases. CDR1 SGHDN and CDR2 FVKESK come from the germline V gene. The V and J ends lost 0 bases and 5 bases, in that order; junction bases with no gene match: 14. The CDR3 loop spans 19 amino acids. In nucleotides, the CDR3 is TGTGCCAGCAGCCAAGACCCTAGGACAGGGGGCGGCCGACGGGAGACCCAGTACTTC. As protein: CASSQDPRTGGGRRETQYF. Supplemented by reference TRBV14 and TRBJ2-5, the full variable domain reads EAGVTQFPSHSVIEKGQTVTLRCDPISGHDNLYWYRRVMGKEIKFLLHFVKESKQDESGMPNNRFLAERTGGTYSTLKVQPAELEDSGVYFCASSQDPRTGGGRRETQYFGPGTRLLVL.

This clonotype was seen many times. The V and J genes are TRBV28 and TRBJ1-6; D gene unclear. V dropped 2 bases and J dropped 7 bases, with 6 bases sitting between them. The CDR3 loop spans 13 amino acids. The V gene's germline CDR1 is MDHEN and CDR2 SYDVKM. In nucleotides, the CDR3 is TGTGCCAGCAGTTTAGGCAGGAATTCACCCCTCCACTTT. It yields the protein CASSLGRNSPLHF.

The chain couples TRBV15 to TRBJ2-5; D is perhaps TRBD2 (5 bases). This CDR3 contains 17 residues. Germline CDR1 and CDR2: LNHNV and YYDKDF (reference sequence). The V gene lost 5 bases and the J gene lost 1 base, with 20 bases spanning the gap. CDR3 in amino acids: CATSRKRAITPQETQYF. The CDR3 DNA follows: TGTGCCACCAGCCGAAAGAGGGCAATAACCCCCCAAGAGACCCAGTACTTC.

This clonotype was seen ten or more times. The chain couples TRBV27 to TRBJ2-2; D may be TRBD2 (6 bases). CDR3 size: 15 residues. V lost 8 bases and J 1 base, leaving 14 bases between the germline ends. Germline V gives CDR1 MNHEY, CDR2 SMNVEV (reference sequence). The CDR3 loop reads CASGDWALNTGELFF. The CDR3 coding sequence is TGTGCCAGCGGGGACTGGGCTTTGAACACCGGGGAGCTGTTTTTT.

This clonotype was seen repeatedly, ten times or more. This chain connects TRBV12-3 or TRBV12-4 to TRBJ1-1; 9 bases agree with TRBD1. V lost 5 bases, J lost 3 bases, and 4 bases stayed unmatched. This CDR3 region has 14 residues. The DNA for the CDR3 is TGTGCCAGCAGTGCCTACAGGGGGCACACTGAAGCTTTCTTT. Its protein is CASSAYRGHTEAFF.

This clonotype was counted ten times or more. The chain is built from TRBV29-1 and TRBJ2-7; D unresolved. CDR1 and CDR2 (germline): SQVTM, ANQGSEA. V gave up 3 bases and J gave up 5 bases, with 14 bases separating them. This CDR3 is built from 13 residues. CDR3 nucleotides: TGCAGCGTTGAGCGATTAGCTCCAGACGAGCAGTACTTC. Its protein is CSVERLAPDEQYF.